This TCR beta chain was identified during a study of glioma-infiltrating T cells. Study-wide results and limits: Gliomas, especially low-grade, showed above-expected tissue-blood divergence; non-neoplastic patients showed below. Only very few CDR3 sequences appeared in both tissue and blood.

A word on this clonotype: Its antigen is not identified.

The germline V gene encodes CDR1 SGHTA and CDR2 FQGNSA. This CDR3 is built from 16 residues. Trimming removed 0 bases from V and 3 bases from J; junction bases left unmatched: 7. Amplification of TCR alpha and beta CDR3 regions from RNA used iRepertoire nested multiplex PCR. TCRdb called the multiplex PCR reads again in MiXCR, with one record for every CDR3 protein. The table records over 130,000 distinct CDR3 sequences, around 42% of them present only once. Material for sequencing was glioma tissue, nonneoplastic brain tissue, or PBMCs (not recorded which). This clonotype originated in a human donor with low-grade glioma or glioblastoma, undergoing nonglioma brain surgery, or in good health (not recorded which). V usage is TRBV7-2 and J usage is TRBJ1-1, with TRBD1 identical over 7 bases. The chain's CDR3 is CASSLAGTEYYTEAFF. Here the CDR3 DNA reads TGTGCCAGCAGCTTAGCGGGGACAGAGTATTACACTGAAGCTTTCTTT.